The 2 T cell receptor beta chains below come from one sample, sequenced in a study of T-cell memory formation after mild COVID-19. One entry per CDR3 protein results from TCRdb running MiXCR on the 5' RACE reads. This table has about 180,000 distinct CDR3 sequences, around 15% appearing once. Sample: PBMCs or a T cell subset sorted from them (not recorded which). The source is an adult woman who had mild COVID-19 (a few samples of this study predate the infection). Cell type and time point are not known.

CDR3 protein: CSVAIGQGVVEAKNIQYF. CDR3 coding DNA: TGCAGCGTTGCCATAGGACAGGGAGTGGTGGAAGCCAAAAACATTCAGTACTTC. This chain links TRBV29-1 with TRBJ2-4, with 8 bases that match TRBD1. After removal of 4 bases from V and 0 bases from J, the junction contained 14 bases not matched to a gene. Germline values: CDR1 SQVTM, CDR2 ANQGSEA. The CDR3 covers 18 residues.

This clonotype was counted a single time. V is TRBV20-1 and J is TRBJ1-2, with 8 bases identical to TRBD1. This CDR3 region has 12 residues. The trim removed 3 bases at V and 3 bases at J, leaving 0 bases unmatched. CDR1 and CDR2 (germline): DFQATT, SNEGSKA (reference sequence). The CDR3 DNA reads as TGCAGTGCTAGGGACAGGGACTATGGCTACACCTTC. Protein: CSARDRDYGYTF.